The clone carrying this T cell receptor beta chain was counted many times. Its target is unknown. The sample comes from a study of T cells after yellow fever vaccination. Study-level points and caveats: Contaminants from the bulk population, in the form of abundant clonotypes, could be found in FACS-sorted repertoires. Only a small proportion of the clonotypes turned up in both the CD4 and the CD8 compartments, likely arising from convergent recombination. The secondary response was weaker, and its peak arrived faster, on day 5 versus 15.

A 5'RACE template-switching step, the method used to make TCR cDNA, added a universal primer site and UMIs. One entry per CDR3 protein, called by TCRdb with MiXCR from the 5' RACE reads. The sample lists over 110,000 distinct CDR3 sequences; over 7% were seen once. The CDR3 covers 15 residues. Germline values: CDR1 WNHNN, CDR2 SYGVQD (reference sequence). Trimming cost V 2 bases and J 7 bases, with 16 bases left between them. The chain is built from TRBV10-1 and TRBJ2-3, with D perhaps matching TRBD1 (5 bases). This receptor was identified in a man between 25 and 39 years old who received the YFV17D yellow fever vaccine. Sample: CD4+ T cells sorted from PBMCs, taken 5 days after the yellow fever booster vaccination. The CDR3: CASSEGSGLKNTQYF. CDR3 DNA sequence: TGCGCCAGCAGTGAGGGGTCAGGGCTAAAAAATACGCAGTATTTT.